This entry concerns a single T cell receptor beta chain. The antigen it binds to is not known. Base qualities are missing; no much larger clone stands one base away. High-throughput TCR beta sequencing profiled peripheral blood CD8+ and CD4+ T cells from healthy donors, Susac syndrome patients and multiple sclerosis patients. Susac syndrome patients met recently defined diagnostic criteria for definite or probable disease. Bulk CD8+ and CD4+ T cells were purified by magnetic negative isolation, while CD8+ TEMRA cells were enriched using FACS. Blood was collected in EDTA tubes and processed within 24 hours, with PBMCs isolated through density gradient centrifugation. PBMCs intended for TCR sequencing were cryopreserved in liquid nitrogen and thawed later in a water bath at 37 degrees C. The sorted or isolated CD4+, CD8+ and CD8+ TEMRA cells reached a purity of at least 90%. This sample is part of a study of CD8 T cells in Susac syndrome (dated by TCRdb to between 2018 and 2021). Some background on the complete study: Of the Susac syndrome patients who were sequenced, six had clinically active disease and roughly 8 were in clinical remission. At blood withdrawal, Susac syndrome patients were therapy-naive, treated with corticosteroids (with IVIg additionally given to some), or treated with IVIg alone. Whether CD8+ T cell activation and differentiation in Susac syndrome was antigen driven was tested using repertoire sequencing. The study compared CD8+ T cell repertoire clonality among roughly eleven healthy donors, 14 Susac syndrome patients and fewer than 19 multiple sclerosis patients.

RNA was extracted using the RNeasy kit, and about 0.45 to 1 ug of the RNA was reverse transcribed with random hexamers. The immunoSEQ multiplex PCR assay, covering 54 Vbeta and 13 Jbeta segments, was used to amplify TCR beta CDR3 regions. To correct PCR amplification bias, a synthetic template baseline was used for both primer optimization and computational correction. Per the authors' processing: Reads were annotated to V, D and J genes per IMGT and analyzed with immunoSEQ Analyzer, keeping only productive sequences. To calculate clonality, Shannon entropy was normalized by log2 of the number of productive unique sequences and then subtracted from one. For each patient and control, public and private clones were evaluated within the 100 most prevalent clones. Clones were defined as Susac-specific when absent from the healthy and MS cohorts, from approximately 970 published viral clones and from other ImmuneACCESS disease sequences. Using fastp trimming at Q25 and MiXCR clonotype assembly, TCRdb reanalyzed the public sequencing data and kept in-frame beta chains. Rows with a matching CDR3 protein are joined into one entry that keeps the most common DNA and genes. TCRdb, rather than the study authors, made the V and J calls. In all, the sample holds fewer than 85,000 distinct CDR3 sequences, and 94% of those were seen once. More than 0.4% of the sample is in the top ten clones.

The investigation overall reported the following: The study acknowledged that relatively few individuals were included in the TCR sequencing and HLA analysis. In the total CD8+ and CD8+ TEMRA repertoires, around 15 and five Susac-specific public clones, respectively, were identified. CD8+ repertoires in Susac syndrome showed clonal expansion, which was highest in CD8+ TEMRA cells and was greater in clinically active patients than in remitting patients.

Via the germline V gene (reference sequence), CDR1 is MNHEY and CDR2 SMNVEV. Inclusive of the bounding cysteine and phenylalanine, the CDR3 is 15 residues long. Left in the record is the CDR3 DNA by itself, 45 bases read in frame from the first base. The junction shows trimming of 3 bases on V and 4 bases on J, plus 13 bases between the germline ends. This clonotype was sampled from a human donor with Susac syndrome. Sequencing was carried out using CD8+ T cells from PBMCs. Here the chain combines TRBV27 and TRBJ2-1, with TRBD2 tentatively as D gene (7 bases match). CDR3 loop: CASSFRGDMYNEQFF. The nucleotides read TGTGCCAGCAGTTTTCGGGGGGACATGTACAATGAGCAGTTCTTC.